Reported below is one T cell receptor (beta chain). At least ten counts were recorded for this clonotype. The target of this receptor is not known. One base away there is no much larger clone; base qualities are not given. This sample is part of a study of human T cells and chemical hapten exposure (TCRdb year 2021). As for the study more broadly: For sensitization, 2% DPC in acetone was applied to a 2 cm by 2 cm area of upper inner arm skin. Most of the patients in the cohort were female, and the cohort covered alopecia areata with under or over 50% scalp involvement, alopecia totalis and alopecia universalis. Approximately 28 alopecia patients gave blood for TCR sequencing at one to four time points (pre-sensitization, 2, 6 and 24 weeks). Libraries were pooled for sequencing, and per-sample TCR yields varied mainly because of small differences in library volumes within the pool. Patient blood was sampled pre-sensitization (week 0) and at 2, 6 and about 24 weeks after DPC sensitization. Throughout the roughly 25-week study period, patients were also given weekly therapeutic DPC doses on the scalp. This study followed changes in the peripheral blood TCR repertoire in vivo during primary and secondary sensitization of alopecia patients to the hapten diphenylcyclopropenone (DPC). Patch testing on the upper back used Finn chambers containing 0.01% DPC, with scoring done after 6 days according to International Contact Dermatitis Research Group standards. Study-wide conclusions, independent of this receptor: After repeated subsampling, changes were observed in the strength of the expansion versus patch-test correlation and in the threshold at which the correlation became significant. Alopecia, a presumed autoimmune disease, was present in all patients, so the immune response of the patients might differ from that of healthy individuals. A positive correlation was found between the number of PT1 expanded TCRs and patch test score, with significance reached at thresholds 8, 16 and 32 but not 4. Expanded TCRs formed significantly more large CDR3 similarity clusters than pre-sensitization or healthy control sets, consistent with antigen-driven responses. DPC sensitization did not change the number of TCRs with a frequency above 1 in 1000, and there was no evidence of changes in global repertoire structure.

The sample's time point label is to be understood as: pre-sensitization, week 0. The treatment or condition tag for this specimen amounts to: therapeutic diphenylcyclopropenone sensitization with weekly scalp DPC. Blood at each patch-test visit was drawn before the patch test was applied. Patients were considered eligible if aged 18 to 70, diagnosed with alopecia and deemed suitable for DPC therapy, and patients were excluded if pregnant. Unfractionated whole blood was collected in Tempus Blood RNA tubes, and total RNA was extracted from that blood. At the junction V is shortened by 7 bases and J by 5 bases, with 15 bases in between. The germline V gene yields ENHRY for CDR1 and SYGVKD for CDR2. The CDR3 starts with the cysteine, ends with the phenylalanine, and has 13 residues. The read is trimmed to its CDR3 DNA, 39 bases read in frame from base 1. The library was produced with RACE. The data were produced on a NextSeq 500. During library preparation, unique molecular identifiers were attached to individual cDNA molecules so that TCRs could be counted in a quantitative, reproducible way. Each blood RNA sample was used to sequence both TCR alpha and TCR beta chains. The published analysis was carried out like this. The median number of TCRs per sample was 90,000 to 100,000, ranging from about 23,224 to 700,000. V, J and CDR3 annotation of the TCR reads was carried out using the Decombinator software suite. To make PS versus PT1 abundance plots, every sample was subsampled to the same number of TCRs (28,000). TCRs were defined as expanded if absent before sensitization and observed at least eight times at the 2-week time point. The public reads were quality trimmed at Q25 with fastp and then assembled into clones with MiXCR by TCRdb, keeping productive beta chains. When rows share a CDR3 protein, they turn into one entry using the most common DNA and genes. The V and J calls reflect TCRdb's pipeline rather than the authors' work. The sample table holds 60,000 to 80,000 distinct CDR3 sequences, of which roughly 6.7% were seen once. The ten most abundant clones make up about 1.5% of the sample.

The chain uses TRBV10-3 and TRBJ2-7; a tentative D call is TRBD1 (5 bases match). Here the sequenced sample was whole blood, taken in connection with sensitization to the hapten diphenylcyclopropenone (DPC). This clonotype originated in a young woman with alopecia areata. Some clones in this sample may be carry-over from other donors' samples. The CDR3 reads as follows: CAITQGQEDEQYF. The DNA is TGTGCCATCACTCAGGGTCAAGAGGACGAGCAGTACTTC.